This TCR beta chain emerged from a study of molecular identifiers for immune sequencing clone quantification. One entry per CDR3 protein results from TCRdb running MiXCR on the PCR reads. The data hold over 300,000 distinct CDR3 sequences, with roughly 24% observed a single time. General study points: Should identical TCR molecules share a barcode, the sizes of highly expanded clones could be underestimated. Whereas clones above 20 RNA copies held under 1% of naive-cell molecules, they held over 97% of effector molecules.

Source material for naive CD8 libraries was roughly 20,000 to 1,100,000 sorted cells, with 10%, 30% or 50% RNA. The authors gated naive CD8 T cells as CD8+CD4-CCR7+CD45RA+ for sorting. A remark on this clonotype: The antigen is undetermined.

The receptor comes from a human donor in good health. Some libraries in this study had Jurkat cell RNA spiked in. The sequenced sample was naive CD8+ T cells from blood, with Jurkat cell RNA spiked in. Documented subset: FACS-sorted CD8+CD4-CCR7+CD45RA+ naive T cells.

The CDR3: CASSQVSGDNQPQHF. The CDR3 region has the DNA TGTGCCAGCAGCCAAGTTTCAGGGGACAATCAGCCCCAGCATTTT. The chain links TRBV3-1 to TRBJ1-5, with TRBD1 as a possible D gene (6 bases). The germline gives CDR1 LGHDT, CDR2 YNNKEL (reference sequence). The CDR3 covers 15 residues. Trimming pared 1 base from V and 3 bases from J, leaving 10 bases between.